What follows are 28 T cell receptor beta chains derived from one specimen sequenced in a study of a mutant IDH1 vaccine in newly diagnosed glioma. Here immunoSEQ multiplex PCR was the method, and the copy in TCRdb shows in-frame clones only, minus some. The data show some 62,000 clones, around 86% seen once. As to time point: week 47, end of study. Doses consisted of 300 ug of mutant IDH1 20-mer peptide each, paired with topical imiquimod. These TCRs' antigens remain unknown. This sample comprised PBMCs, obtained from a glioma patient whose treatment included an IDH1 peptide vaccine. These receptors originate from a man aged 25 to 40 with glioma.

The chain recombines TRBV28 with TRBJ2-7; D unresolved. The CDR3 has 12 amino acids. Trimming stripped 8 bases from V and 6 bases from J, with 14 bases between. Germline lookup yields CDR1 MDHEN and CDR2 SYDVKM. CDR3 nucleotide sequence: TGTGCCAGCTCAACCCTCATACGCGAGCAGTACTTC. Protein product: CASSTLIREQYF.

The CDR3, as DNA: TGCGCCAGCAGCCAAGATCACCGCTTACAAGAGACCCAGTACTTC. This codes for CASSQDHRLQETQYF. V and J are TRBV4-1 and TRBJ2-5; D uncertain. The CDR3 has 15 amino acids. Germline V CDR1 and CDR2: MGHRA, YSYEKL. The V and J ends lost 0 bases and 2 bases respectively, with 10 bases between them.

The chain links TRBV10-3 to TRBJ1-2; D not resolved. V was cut by 3 bases and J by 7 bases, with 6 bases left in between. Per the germline V gene, CDR1 is ENHRY and CDR2 is SYGVKD. This CDR3 has 11 amino acids. In DNA, the CDR3 is TGTGCCATCAGTGACGAACGTGGCTACACCTTC. Its translation: CAISDERGYTF.

The chain recombines TRBV19 with TRBJ1-1, with D maybe TRBD1 (5 bases). The germline V gene encodes CDR1 LNHDA and CDR2 SQIVND (reference sequence). Trimming left V 6 bases short and J 0 bases short, with 14 bases between. This CDR3 has 15 residues. CDR3 sequence (DNA): TGTGCCAGTAGACCGACAGACAGATTGAACACTGAAGCTTTCTTT. This encodes CASRPTDRLNTEAFF.

The chain recombines TRBV7-8 with TRBJ1-6, with 8 bases fitting TRBD1. The CDR3 consists of 16 residues. Germline lookup yields CDR1 SGHVS and CDR2 FQNEAQ. Unmatched junction bases numbered 10, after V lost 5 bases and J lost 7 bases. This CDR3 reads CASSLRQGAENSPLHF. DNA of the CDR3: TGTGCCAGCAGCCTCCGGCAGGGGGCTGAAAATTCACCCCTCCACTTT.

The chain carries TRBV10-1 and TRBJ2-2; D tentatively reads TRBD1 or TRBD2 (5 bases each). This CDR3 has 19 residues. Trimming removed 0 bases from V and 0 bases from J, with 17 bases in between. From germline, CDR1 is WNHNN and CDR2 SYGVQD (reference sequence). The CDR3: CASSESINPGPPNTGELFF. CDR3 nucleotide sequence: TGCGCCAGCAGTGAGTCGATCAATCCGGGGCCCCCGAACACCGGGGAGCTGTTTTTT.

There are a few counts of this clone. This chain connects TRBV5-1 to TRBJ1-2, with TRBD1 matching 7 bases. With V trimmed by 1 base and J by 4 bases, 13 bases remained unmatched. This CDR3 contains 17 residues. Germline V lookup: CDR1 SGHRS, CDR2 YFSETQ. In DNA form, the CDR3 reads TGCGCCAGCAGCTTGATGGGACAGCCTGGGGGAGCCTATGGCTACACCTTC. Amino acids: CASSLMGQPGGAYGYTF.

The J gene is TRBJ1-2, the V gene TRBV19, with a weak D call TRBD1 (6 bases). Trimming cost V 9 bases and J 0 bases, with 20 bases left between them. The germline V gene encodes CDR1 LNHDA and CDR2 SQIVND (reference sequence). The CDR3 spans 16 residues. CDR3 sequence: CASQGAPRTANYGYTF. The CDR3 DNA reads as TGTGCCAGCCAAGGGGCCCCCCGGACAGCTAACTATGGCTACACCTTC. The entire variable domain, with the rest obtained from reference TRBV19 and TRBJ1-2, is as follows: DGGITQSPKYLFRKEGQNVTLSCEQNLNHDAMYWYRQDPGQGLRLIYYSQIVNDFQKGDIAEGYSVSREKKESFPLTVTSAQKNPTAFYLCASQGAPRTANYGYTFGSGTRLTVV.

The rearrangement uses TRBV2 and TRBJ2-1; weak D call: TRBD2 (5 bases). V lost 4 bases, J lost 0 bases, and 10 bases lay in between. CDR1 and CDR2 from the germline V gene are SNHLY and FYNNEI. This CDR3 contains 15 residues. The CDR3 DNA reads as TGTGCCAGCAGTGGTTCTGGACTCTCCTACAATGAGCAGTTCTTC. Residues: CASSGSGLSYNEQFF.

The J gene is TRBJ2-1, the V gene TRBV4-1; 8 nucleotides agree with TRBD2. The germline CDR1 and CDR2 sequences are MGHRA and YSYEKL. V lost 3 bases and J lost 4; bases outside the gene matches: 5. This CDR3 has 15 residues. The CDR3 coding sequence is TGCGCCAGCAGCCATGAGCGGGGGAGGTACAATGAGCAGTTCTTC. This gives the protein CASSHERGRYNEQFF.

This sequence joins TRBV6-1 and TRBJ1-1; 8 bases agree with TRBD1. V shed 8 bases, J shed 2 bases, and the junction held 10 bases outside the gene matches. The CDR3 extends over 15 amino acids. Germline-derived CDR1 and CDR2 are MNHNS and SASEGT. The CDR3 spells CASGNLGQGNTEAFF. The CDR3 coding sequence is TGTGCCAGCGGAAACCTCGGACAGGGTAACACTGAAGCTTTCTTT.

The chain joins TRBV5-5 to TRBJ1-5; tentatively, D is TRBD1 (5 bases). The V gene lost 4 bases and the J gene lost 3 bases, with 20 bases spanning the gap. The CDR3 runs 17 residues. Germline assignment: CDR1 SGHKS and CDR2 YYEKEE (reference sequence). CDR3 coding DNA: TGTGCCAGCAGCATTTCAGTTCAGGGATTTACCAATCAGCCCCAGCATTTT. Translated, it gives CASSISVQGFTNQPQHF.

This clone has only one observation. V is TRBV29-1 and J is TRBJ2-1; D might be TRBD2 (5 bases). The CDR3 is 12 residues long. Trimming removed 6 bases at V and 10 bases at J, with 16 bases between. In germline, CDR1 is SQVTM, CDR2 ANQGSEA. The CDR3 sequence is CSVHPGGQEQFF. CDR3 DNA sequence: TGCAGCGTCCACCCCGGCGGGCAGGAGCAGTTCTTC.

V gene TRBV14 combines with J gene TRBJ1-2; D call uncertain. Trimming took 5 bases from V and 0 from J, leaving 16 bases between them. The CDR3 contains 16 residues. Germline V gene data show CDR1 as SGHDN and CDR2 as FVKESK. CDR3 coding DNA: TGTGCCAGCAGCGTTTGGAGCAGGCCTTCTAACTATGGCTACACCTTC. This codes for CASSVWSRPSNYGYTF.

The J gene is TRBJ2-3, the V gene TRBV10-2, with D possibly being TRBD1 (6 bases). Trimming took 3 bases from V and 0 from J, leaving 10 bases between them. The CDR3 sequence is 15 residues long. Germline V CDR1 and CDR2: WSHSY, SAAADI. CDR3 amino acids: CASSESGDSTDTQYF. CDR3 bases: TGCGCCAGCAGTGAATCAGGGGATAGCACAGATACGCAGTATTTT.

Only a few counts were recorded for this clone. CDR3 region: CASSEVLGAPTYGYTF. In nucleotides, the CDR3 is TGTGCCAGCAGTGAAGTTTTGGGGGCCCCTACTTATGGCTACACCTTC. The chain employs TRBV6-1 and TRBJ1-2; tentatively, D is TRBD1 (6 bases). CDR1 is MNHNS and CDR2 is SASEGT in the germline V gene. Trimming cost V 1 base and J 5 bases, with 17 bases left between them. The CDR3 loop spans 16 amino acids.

This clone was seen only a few times. The chain uses TRBV18 and TRBJ2-6, with D possibly TRBD2 on 5 matching bases. The V gene lost 1 base and the J gene lost 0 bases, with 10 bases spanning the gap. In germline, CDR1 is KGHSH, CDR2 LQKENI. The CDR3 totals 17 residues. Written as DNA, the CDR3 is TGTGCCAGCTCACCACGAGCGGCCCTCTCTGGGGCCAACGTCCTGACTTTC. This gives the protein CASSPRAALSGANVLTF. The variable domain in full, with the rest retrieved from reference TRBV18 and TRBJ2-6, is NAGVMQNPRHLVRRRGQEARLRCSPMKGHSHVYWYRQLPEEGLKFMVYLQKENIIDESGMPKERFSAEFPKEGPSILRIQQVVRGDSAAYFCASSPRAALSGANVLTFGAGSRLTVL.

V gene TRBV5-1 combines with J gene TRBJ2-1; D call uncertain. Per germline, CDR1 SGHRS and CDR2 YFSETQ. This CDR3 has 11 amino acids. Trimming cost V 3 bases and J 10 bases, with 8 bases left between them. The CDR3, as DNA: TGCGCCAGCAGCTCCACACAAGAGCAGTTCTTC. It yields the protein CASSSTQEQFF.

The rearrangement links TRBV6-1 to TRBJ2-1, with D possibly matching TRBD1 (6 bases). Germline V gene sequence: CDR1 MNHNS, CDR2 SASEGT. The CDR3 runs 15 residues. V was clipped by 1 base and J by 5 bases, with 12 bases between them. CDR3: CASSEGQVRHNEQFF. As DNA, the CDR3 is TGTGCCAGCAGTGAAGGACAGGTTCGGCACAATGAGCAGTTCTTC.

This sequence joins TRBV9 and TRBJ1-1; TRBD1 might be the D (5 bases). The germline CDR1 and CDR2 sequences are SGDLS and YYNGEE. V was shortened by 3 bases and J by 5 bases, with 14 bases between the two germline ends. The CDR3 contains 14 residues. CDR3 in DNA: TGTGCCAGCAGCGCCGGACAAATGGAGACTGAAGCTTTCTTT. This gives the protein CASSAGQMETEAFF.

V is TRBV6-1 and J is TRBJ1-6; D unresolved. CDR3 length equals 16 residues. V gave up 0 bases and J gave up 10 bases, with 16 bases separating them. Germline V lookup: CDR1 MNHNS, CDR2 SASEGT. The CDR3 region has the DNA TGTGCCAGCAGTGAAGCAGGCTTCCGAGGGTACTCACCCCTCCACTTT. This gives the protein CASSEAGFRGYSPLHF.

The chain recombines TRBV19 with TRBJ2-7; D gene uncertain. The V gene's germline CDR1 is LNHDA and CDR2 SQIVND (reference sequence). V was clipped by 5 bases and J by 5 bases, with 13 bases between them. This CDR3 comprises 13 residues. The CDR3 loop is CASSPSRIHEQYF. CDR3 coding DNA: TGTGCCAGTAGTCCCAGCCGTATTCACGAGCAGTACTTC.

V and J are TRBV5-6 and TRBJ1-6; TRBD1 might be the D (5 bases). Trimming took 0 bases from V and 7 from J, leaving 14 bases between them. The CDR3 spans 16 residues. CDR1 and CDR2 (germline): SGHDT, YYEEEE. The CDR3 loop is CASSLERGNKNSPLHF. In DNA form, the CDR3 reads TGTGCCAGCAGCTTGGAACGGGGCAACAAAAATTCACCCCTCCACTTT.

This CDR3 is CATFQTITGELFF. The CDR3 nucleotides are TGTGCCACCTTCCAGACGATCACCGGGGAGCTGTTTTTT. The chain has TRBV11-2 and TRBJ2-2; no firm D call. CDR1 and CDR2 from the germline V gene are SGHAT and FQNNGV. V lost 10 bases, J lost 4 bases, and 13 bases lay in between. The CDR3 loop spans 13 amino acids. Based on the CDR3 plus reference TRBV11-2 and TRBJ2-2, the full variable domain is EAGVAQSPRYKIIEKRQSVAFWCNPISGHATLYWYQQILGQGPKLLIQFQNNGVVDDSQLPKDRFSAERLKGVDSTLKIQPAKLEDSAVYLCATFQTITGELFFGEGSRLTVL.

The chain employs TRBV6-5 and TRBJ2-4, with 7 bases lining up with TRBD1. CDR1 is MNHEY and CDR2 is SVGAGI in the germline V gene. The CDR3 contains 14 residues. The V gene end was trimmed by 8 bases and the J gene end by 1 base; junction bases not matched to a gene: 5. The DNA of the CDR3 is TGTGCCAGCTCTAGGGGGCTGGCCAAAAACATTCAGTACTTC. Protein sequence: CASSRGLAKNIQYF.

The CDR3, as DNA: TGTGCCAGCCGAAAGGGCAGCAATCAGCCCCAGCATTTT. It translates to CASRKGSNQPQHF. V usage is TRBV19 and J usage is TRBJ1-5; D call uncertain. CDR1 and CDR2 (germline): LNHDA, SQIVND (reference sequence). V gave up 9 bases and J gave up 1 base, with 10 bases separating them. This CDR3 has 13 amino acids.

The J gene is TRBJ2-1, the V gene TRBV11-2; maybe TRBD2 (5 bases). The CDR3 loop spans 15 amino acids. V was trimmed by 5 bases and J by 6 bases, leaving 17 bases between them. Per germline, CDR1 SGHAT and CDR2 FQNNGV. This CDR3 reads CASSGSLPRPNEQFF. In DNA form, the CDR3 reads TGTGCCAGCAGCGGGAGTCTTCCACGGCCCAATGAGCAGTTCTTC.

The CDR3 sequence is CASSFPQETQYF. CDR3 nucleotide sequence: TGCGCCAGCAGCTTCCCTCAAGAGACCCAGTACTTC. The rearrangement links TRBV5-1 to TRBJ2-5; D is unclear. Germline V gene data show CDR1 as SGHRS and CDR2 as YFSETQ. This CDR3 is 12 amino acids long. With 2 bases removed from V and 2 bases from J, the gap between germline ends came to 4 bases.